This T cell receptor beta chain was obtained from a study of PD-1 blockade in classical Hodgkin lymphoma. Across the study: Nivolumab dosing for patients was 3 mg/kg, administered intravenously every 2 weeks.

Germline lookup yields CDR1 KGHSH and CDR2 LQKENI. V lost 0 bases and J lost 6, with 9 bases in between. The length of the CDR3 is 14 residues. After autologous stem cell transplantation all patients relapsed, and prior brentuximab vedotin exposure differed between cohorts. The assay was immunoSEQ multiplex PCR, and TCRdb's table has in-frame clones only and misses some. This table holds about 2,100 clones, approximately 85% found once. This receptor was taken from a human donor with classical Hodgkin lymphoma. Sequenced material: peripheral blood mononuclear cells (PBMCs), taken at baseline. The rearrangement links TRBV18 to TRBJ1-5; D remains ambiguous. CDR3: CASSPPGLFQPQHF. The CDR3 bases are TGTGCCAGCTCACCACCCGGGTTATTTCAGCCCCAGCATTTT.